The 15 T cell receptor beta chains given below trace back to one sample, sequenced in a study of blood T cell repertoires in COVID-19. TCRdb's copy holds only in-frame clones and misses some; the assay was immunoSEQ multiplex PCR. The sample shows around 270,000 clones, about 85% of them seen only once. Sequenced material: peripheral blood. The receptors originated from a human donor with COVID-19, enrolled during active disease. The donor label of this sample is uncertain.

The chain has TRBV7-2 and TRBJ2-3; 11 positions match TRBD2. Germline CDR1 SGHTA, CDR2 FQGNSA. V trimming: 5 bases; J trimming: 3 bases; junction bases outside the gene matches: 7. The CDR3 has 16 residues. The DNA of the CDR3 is TGTGCCAGCAGCCCTCTAGCGGGAGGAGGTACAGATACGCAGTATTTT. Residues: CASSPLAGGGTDTQYF.

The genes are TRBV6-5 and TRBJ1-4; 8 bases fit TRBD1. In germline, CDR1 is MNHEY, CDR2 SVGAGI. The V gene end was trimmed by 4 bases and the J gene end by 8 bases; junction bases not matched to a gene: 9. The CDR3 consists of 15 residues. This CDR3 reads CASSSGQGGEEKLFF. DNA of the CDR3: TGTGCCAGCAGTTCAGGACAGGGAGGAGAGGAAAAACTGTTTTTT.

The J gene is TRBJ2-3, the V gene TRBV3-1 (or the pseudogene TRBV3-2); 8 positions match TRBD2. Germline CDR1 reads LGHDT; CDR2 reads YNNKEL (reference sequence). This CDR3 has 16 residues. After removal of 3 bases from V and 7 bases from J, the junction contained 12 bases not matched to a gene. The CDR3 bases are TGTGCCAGCAGCCAGATGCCAGCGGGGGACACTAATACGCAGTATTTT. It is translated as CASSQMPAGDTNTQYF.

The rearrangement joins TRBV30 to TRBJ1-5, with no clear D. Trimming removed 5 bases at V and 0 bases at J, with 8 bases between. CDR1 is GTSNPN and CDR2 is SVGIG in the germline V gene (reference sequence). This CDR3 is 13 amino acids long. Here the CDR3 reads CAWGENSNQPQHF. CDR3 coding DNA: TGTGCCTGGGGGGAGAATAGCAATCAGCCCCAGCATTTT.

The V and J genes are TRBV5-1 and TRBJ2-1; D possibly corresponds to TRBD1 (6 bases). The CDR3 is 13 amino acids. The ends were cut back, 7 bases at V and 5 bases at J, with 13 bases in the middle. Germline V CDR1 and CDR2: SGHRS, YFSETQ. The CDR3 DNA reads TGCGCCAGCGGGGGCCTACAGAACAATGAGCAGTTCTTC. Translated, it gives CASGGLQNNEQFF.

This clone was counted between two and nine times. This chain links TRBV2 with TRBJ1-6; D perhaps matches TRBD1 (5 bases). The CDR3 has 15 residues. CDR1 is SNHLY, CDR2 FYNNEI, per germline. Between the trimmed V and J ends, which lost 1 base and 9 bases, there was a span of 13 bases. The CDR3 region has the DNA TGTGCCAGCAGTGAAGGAACGAGCGGGGGTTCACCCCTCCACTTT. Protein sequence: CASSEGTSGGSPLHF.

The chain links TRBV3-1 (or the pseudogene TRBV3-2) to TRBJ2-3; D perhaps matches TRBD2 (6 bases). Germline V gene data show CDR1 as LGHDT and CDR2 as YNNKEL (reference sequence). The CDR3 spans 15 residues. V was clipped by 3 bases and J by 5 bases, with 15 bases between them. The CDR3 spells CASSHMGGGGDTQYF. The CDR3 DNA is TGTGCCAGCAGCCATATGGGGGGAGGTGGAGATACGCAGTATTTT.

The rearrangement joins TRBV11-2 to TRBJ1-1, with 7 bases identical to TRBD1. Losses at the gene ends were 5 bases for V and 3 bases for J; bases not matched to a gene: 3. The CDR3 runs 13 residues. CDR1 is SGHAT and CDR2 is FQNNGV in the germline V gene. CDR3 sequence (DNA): TGTGCCAGCAGCCAAGACAGGGACACTGAAGCTTTCTTT. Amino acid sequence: CASSQDRDTEAFF.

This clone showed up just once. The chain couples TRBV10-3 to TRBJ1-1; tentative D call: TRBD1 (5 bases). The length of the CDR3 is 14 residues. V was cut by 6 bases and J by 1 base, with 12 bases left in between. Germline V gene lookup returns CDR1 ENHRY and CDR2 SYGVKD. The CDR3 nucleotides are TGTGCCATCAGCGTCGTTGGGGCGAACACTGAAGCTTTCTTT. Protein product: CAISVVGANTEAFF.

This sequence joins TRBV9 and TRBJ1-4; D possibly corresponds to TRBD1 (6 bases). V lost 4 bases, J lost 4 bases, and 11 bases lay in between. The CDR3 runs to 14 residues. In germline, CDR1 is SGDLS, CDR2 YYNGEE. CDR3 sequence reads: CASSKQGSNEKLFF. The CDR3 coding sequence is TGTGCCAGCAGCAAACAGGGAAGTAATGAAAAACTGTTTTTT.

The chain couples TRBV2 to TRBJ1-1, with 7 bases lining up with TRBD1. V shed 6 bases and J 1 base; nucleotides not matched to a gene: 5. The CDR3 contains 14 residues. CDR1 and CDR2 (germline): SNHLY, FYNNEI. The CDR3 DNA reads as TGTGCCAGCAGAGACAGGGCGGGGAACACTGAAGCTTTCTTT. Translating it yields CASRDRAGNTEAFF. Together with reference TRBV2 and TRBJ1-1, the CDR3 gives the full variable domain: EPEVTQTPSHQVTQMGQEVILRCVPISNHLYFYWYRQILGQKVEFLVSFYNNEISEKSEIFDDQFSVERPDGSNFTLKIRSTKLEDSAMYFCASRDRAGNTEAFFGQGTRLTVV.

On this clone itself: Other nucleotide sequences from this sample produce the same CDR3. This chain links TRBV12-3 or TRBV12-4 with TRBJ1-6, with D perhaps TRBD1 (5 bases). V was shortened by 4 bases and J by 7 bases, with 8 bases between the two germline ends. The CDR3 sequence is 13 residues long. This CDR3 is CASSSQGNSPLHF. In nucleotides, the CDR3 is TGTGCCAGCAGTTCTCAGGGAAATTCACCCCTCCACTTT.

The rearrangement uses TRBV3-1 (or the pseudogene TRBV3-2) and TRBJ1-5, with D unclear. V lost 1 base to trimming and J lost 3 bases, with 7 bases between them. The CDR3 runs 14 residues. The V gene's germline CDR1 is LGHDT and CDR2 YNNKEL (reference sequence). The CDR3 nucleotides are TGTGCCAGCAGCCAAGGGAGGCACAATCAGCCCCAGCATTTT. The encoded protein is CASSQGRHNQPQHF.

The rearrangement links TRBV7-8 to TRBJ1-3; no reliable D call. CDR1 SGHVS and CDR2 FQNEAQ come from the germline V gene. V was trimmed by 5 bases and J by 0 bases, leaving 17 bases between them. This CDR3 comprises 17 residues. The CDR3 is CASSPREGPSSGNTIYF. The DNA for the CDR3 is TGTGCCAGCAGCCCCCGAGAGGGCCCGAGCTCTGGAAACACCATATATTTT.

CDR3 residues: CASSPLPGHGGLAVHGYTF. As DNA, the CDR3 is TGTGCCAGCAGCCCGCTCCCCGGACACGGAGGGCTGGCGGTCCATGGCTACACCTTC. The genes are TRBV11-2 and TRBJ1-2; possibly TRBD1 for D (5 bases). The CDR3 loop spans 19 amino acids. Germline lookup yields CDR1 SGHAT and CDR2 FQNNGV. Deletions cut 5 bases from V and 6 bases from J, with 31 bases between.